These T cell receptor beta chains were read from a single sample in a study of OX40 agonist ivuxolimab in advanced cancers. The table came from immunoSEQ multiplex PCR; TCRdb's copy has only in-frame clones and leaves some out. The sample shows approximately 66,000 clones, about 86% of them seen only once. Material: CD4+ or CD8+ T cells sorted from blood, obtained in a trial of the OX40 agonist ivuxolimab. These receptors all stem from an adult with an advanced solid tumor such as melanoma, head and neck, liver or kidney cancer. Each CDR3 is given with its conserved first and last residue. D genes are given only for firm matches.

D gene	V gene	CDR3 length	J gene	CDR3 protein
TRBD2	TRBV18	19	TRBJ2-6	CASSPQRGGPDSGANVLTF
NA	TRBV4-1	13	TRBJ2-5	CASSQNGLQTQYF
NA	TRBV29-1	15	TRBJ2-3	CSVVPPGGGTDTQYF
NA	TRBV10-3	16	TRBJ2-3	CAISESNGVGTDTQYF
NA	TRBV2	14	TRBJ1-4	CASIPGRRNEKLFF
NA	TRBV27	14	TRBJ2-2	CASKTGSNTGELFF
NA	TRBV7-9	14	TRBJ2-7	CASRTGTPSYEQYF
NA	TRBV7-2	15	TRBJ1-2	CASSLVDGANYGYTF
NA	TRBV6-5	11	TRBJ2-1	CASSYRNEQFF
NA	TRBV19	15	TRBJ2-7	CASSHPRAGSYEQYF
NA	TRBV27	15	TRBJ2-7	CASITMGGASYEQYF
TRBD2	TRBV6-6	16	TRBJ2-2	CASTSPGLAGAGELFF
NA	TRBV4-3	13	TRBJ1-1	CASSQEGITEAFF
TRBD1	TRBV18	13	TRBJ1-2	CASSPDRGIGYTF
TRBD2	TRBV27	16	TRBJ2-3	CASSSLAGAFADTQYF